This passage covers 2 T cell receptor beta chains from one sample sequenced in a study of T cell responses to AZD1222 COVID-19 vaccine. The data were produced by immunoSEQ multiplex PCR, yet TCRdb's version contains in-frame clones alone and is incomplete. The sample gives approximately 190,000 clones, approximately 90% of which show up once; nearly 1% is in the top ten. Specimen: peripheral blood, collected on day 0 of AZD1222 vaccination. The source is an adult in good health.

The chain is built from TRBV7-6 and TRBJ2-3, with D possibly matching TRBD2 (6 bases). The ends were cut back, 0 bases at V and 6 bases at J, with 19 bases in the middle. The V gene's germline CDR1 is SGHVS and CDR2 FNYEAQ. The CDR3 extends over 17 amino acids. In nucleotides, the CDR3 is TGTGCCAGCAGCTTAGCGCCGGGGACTGGAGTCGTGGATACGCAGTATTTT. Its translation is CASSLAPGTGVVDTQYF.

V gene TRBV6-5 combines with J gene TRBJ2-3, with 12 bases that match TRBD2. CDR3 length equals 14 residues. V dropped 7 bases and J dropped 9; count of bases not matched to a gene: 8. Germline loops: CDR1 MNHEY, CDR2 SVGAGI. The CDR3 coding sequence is TGTGCCAGCATGCTAGCGGGGGGGCCGGACACGCAGTATTTT. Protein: CASMLAGGPDTQYF.